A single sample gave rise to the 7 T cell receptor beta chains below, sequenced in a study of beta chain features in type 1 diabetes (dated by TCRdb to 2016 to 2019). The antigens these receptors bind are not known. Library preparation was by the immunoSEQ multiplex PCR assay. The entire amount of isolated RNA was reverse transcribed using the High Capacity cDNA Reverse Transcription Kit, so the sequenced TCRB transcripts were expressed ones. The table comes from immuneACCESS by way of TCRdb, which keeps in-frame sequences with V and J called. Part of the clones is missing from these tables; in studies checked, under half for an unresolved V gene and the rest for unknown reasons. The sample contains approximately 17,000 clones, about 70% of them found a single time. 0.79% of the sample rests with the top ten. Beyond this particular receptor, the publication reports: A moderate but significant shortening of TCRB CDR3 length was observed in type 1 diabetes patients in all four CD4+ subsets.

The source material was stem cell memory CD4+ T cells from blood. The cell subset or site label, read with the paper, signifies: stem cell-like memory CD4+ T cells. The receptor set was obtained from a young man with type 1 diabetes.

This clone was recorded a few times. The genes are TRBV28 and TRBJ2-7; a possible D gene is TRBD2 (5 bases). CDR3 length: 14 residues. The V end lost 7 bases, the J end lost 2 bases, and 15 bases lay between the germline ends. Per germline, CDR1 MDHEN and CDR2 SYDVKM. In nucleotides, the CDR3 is TGTGCCAGCATAGACCCGACGGGGACCTACGAGCAGTACTTC. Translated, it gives CASIDPTGTYEQYF.

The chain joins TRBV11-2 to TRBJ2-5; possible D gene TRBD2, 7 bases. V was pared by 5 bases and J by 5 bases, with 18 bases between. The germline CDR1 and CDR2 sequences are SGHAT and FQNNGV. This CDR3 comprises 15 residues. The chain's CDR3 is CASSIPQQGGETQYF. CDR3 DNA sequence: TGTGCCAGCAGCATTCCCCAACAGGGAGGGGAGACCCAGTACTTC.

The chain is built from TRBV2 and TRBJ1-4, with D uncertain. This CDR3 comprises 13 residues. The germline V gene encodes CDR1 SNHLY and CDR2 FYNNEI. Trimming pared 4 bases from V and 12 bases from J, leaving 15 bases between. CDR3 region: CASSGGPRRELFF. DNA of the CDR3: TGTGCCAGCAGTGGGGGTCCCCGGAGGGAACTGTTTTTT.

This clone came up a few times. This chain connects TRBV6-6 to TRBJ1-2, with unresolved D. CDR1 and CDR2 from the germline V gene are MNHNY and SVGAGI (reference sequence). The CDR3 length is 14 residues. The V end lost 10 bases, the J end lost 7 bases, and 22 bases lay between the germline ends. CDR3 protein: CATLLHLQTAGYTF. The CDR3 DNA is TGTGCCACCCTCCTTCATTTACAGACGGCTGGCTACACCTTC.

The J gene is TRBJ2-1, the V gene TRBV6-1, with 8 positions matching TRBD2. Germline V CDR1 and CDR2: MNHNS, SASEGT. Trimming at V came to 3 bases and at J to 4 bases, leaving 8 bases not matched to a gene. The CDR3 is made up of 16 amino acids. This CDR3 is CASSEGGGGTYNEQFF. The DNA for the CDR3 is TGTGCCAGCAGTGAGGGTGGCGGGGGGACATACAATGAGCAGTTCTTC.

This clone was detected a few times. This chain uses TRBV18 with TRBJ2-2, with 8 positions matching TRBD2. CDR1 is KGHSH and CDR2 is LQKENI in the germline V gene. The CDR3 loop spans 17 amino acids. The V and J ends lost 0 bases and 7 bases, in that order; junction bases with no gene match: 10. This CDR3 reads CASSPPSGGRGNGELFF. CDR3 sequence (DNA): TGTGCCAGCTCACCACCGAGCGGGGGCCGCGGGAACGGGGAGCTGTTTTTT.

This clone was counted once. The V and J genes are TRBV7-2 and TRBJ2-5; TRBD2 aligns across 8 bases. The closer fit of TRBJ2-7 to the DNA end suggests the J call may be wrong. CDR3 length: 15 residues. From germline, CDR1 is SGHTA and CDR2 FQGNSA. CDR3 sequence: CASSLSGGAPYEQYF. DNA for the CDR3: TGTGCCAGCAGCTTAAGCGGGGGCGCTCCCTACGAGCAGTACTTC.